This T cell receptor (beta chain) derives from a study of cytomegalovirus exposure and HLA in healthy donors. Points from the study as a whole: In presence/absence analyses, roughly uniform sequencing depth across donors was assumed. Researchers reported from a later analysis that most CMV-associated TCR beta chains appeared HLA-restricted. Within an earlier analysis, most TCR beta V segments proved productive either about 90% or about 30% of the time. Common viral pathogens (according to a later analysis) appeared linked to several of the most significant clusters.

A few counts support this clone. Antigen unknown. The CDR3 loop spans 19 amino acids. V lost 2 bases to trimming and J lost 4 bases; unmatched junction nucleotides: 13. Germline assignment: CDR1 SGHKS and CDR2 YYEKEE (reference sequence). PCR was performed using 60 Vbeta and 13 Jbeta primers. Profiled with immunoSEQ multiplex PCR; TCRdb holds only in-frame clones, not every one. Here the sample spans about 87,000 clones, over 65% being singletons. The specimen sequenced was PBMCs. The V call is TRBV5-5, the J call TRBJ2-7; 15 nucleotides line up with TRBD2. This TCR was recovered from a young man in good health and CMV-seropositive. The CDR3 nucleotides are TGTGCCAGCAGCTTTGGACTAGCGGGAGGGCAAAGAGTTTCGTACGAGCAGTACTTC. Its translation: CASSFGLAGGQRVSYEQYF.